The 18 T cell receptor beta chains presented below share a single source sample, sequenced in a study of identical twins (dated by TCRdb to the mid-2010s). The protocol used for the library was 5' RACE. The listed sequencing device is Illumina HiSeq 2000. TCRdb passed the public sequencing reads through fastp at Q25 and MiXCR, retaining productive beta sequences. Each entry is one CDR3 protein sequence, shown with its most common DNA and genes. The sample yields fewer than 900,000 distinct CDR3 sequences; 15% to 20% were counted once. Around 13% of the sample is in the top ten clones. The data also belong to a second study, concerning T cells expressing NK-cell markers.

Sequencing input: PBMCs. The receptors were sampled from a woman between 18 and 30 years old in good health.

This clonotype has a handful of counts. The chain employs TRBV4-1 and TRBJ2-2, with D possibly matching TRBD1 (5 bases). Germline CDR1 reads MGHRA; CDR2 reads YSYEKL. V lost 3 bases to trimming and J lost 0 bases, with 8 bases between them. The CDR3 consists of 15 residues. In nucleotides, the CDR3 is TGCGCCAGCAGCCATACAGGAACGAACACCGGGGAGCTGTTTTTT. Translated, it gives CASSHTGTNTGELFF.

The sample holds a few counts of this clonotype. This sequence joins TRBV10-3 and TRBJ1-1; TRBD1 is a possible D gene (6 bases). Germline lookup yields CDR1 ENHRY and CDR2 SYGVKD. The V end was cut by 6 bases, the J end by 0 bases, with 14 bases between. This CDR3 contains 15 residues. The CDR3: CAIRTDRELNTEAFF. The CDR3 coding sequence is TGTGCCATCAGGACGGACAGAGAATTGAACACTGAAGCTTTCTTT.

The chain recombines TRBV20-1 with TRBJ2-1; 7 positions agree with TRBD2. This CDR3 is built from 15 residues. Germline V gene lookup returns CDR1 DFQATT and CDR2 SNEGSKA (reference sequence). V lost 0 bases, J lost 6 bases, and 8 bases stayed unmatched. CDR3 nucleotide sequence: TGCAGTGCTAGAGATCCGGCGGGAGAGGTCAATGAGCAGTTCTTC. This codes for CSARDPAGEVNEQFF.

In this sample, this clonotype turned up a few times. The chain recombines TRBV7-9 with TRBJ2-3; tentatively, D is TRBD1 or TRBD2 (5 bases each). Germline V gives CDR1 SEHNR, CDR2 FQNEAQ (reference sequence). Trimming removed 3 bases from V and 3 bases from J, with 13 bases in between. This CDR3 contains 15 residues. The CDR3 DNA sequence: TGTGCCAGCAGCTTGTTTCAGGGAGTAACAGATACGCAGTATTTT. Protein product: CASSLFQGVTDTQYF.

CDR3 residues: CASSQQGLALDADEQFF. For the CDR3, the DNA is TGCGCCAGCAGCCAACAGGGACTAGCGCTTGACGCGGATGAGCAGTTCTTC. The chain combines TRBV4-3 with TRBJ2-1, with 10 bases lining up with TRBD2. Trimming took 2 bases from V and 8 from J; bases not matched to a gene: 12. CDR3 size: 17 residues. Germline assignment: CDR1 LGHNA and CDR2 YSLEER.

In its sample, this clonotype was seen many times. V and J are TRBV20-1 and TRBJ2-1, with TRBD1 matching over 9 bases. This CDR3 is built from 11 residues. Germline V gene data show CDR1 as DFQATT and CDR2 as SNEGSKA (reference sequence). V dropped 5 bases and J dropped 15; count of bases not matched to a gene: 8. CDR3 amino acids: CSAAAGTGRFF. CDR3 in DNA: TGCAGTGCTGCCGCCGGGACAGGGAGGTTCTTC.

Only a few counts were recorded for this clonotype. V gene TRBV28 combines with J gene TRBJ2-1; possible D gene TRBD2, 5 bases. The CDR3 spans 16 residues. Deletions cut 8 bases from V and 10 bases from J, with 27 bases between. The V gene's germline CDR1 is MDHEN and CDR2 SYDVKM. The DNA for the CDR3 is TGTGCCAGCTATAGTTCTAATCCAGGACTCTCTACAGAGCAGTTCTTC. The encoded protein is CASYSSNPGLSTEQFF.

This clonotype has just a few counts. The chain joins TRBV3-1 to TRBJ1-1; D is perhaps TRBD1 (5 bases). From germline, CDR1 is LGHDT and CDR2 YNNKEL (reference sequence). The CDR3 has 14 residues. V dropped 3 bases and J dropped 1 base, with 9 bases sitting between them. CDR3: CASSHNDRNTEAFF. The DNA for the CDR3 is TGTGCCAGCAGCCATAATGACAGGAACACTGAAGCTTTCTTT. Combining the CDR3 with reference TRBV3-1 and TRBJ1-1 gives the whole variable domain DTAVSQTPKYLVTQMGNDKSIKCEQNLGHDTMYWYKQDSKKFLKIMFSYNNKELIINETVPNRFSPKSPDKAHLNLHINSLELGDSAVYFCASSHNDRNTEAFFGQGTRLTVV.

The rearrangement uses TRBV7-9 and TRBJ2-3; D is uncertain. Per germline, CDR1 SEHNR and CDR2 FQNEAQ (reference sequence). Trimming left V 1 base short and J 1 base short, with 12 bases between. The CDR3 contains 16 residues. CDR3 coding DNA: TGTGCCAGCAGCTTAGGTCACGCAGACGGCACAGATACGCAGTATTTT. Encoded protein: CASSLGHADGTDTQYF.

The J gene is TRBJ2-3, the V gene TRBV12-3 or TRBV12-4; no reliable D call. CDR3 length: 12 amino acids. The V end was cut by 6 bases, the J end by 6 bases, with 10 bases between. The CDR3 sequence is CASSYASDTQYF. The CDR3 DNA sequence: TGTGCCAGCAGCTATGCATCGGATACGCAGTATTTT.

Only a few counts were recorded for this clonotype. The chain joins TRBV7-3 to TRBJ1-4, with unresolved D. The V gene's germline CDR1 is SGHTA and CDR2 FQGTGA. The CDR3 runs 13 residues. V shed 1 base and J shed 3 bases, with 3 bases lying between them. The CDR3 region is CASSLRSNEKLFF. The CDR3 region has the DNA TGTGCCAGCAGCTTAAGGTCTAATGAAAAACTGTTTTTT.

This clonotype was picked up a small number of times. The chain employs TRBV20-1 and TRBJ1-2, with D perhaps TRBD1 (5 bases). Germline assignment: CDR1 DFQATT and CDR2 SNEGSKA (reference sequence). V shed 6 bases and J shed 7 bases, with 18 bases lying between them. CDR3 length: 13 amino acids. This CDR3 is CSATPSGRSGYTF. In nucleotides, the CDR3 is TGCAGTGCGACCCCCTCAGGGCGTAGTGGCTACACCTTC.

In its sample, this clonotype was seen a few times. The CDR3 protein is CASSLFGTFYEQYF. Here the CDR3 DNA reads TGTGCCAGCAGTTTATTCGGTACTTTCTACGAGCAGTACTTC. J is TRBJ2-7 and V is TRBV28; D uncertain. The CDR3 sequence is 14 residues long. Per the germline V gene, CDR1 is MDHEN and CDR2 is SYDVKM. Trimming pared 1 base from V and 3 bases from J, leaving 10 bases between.

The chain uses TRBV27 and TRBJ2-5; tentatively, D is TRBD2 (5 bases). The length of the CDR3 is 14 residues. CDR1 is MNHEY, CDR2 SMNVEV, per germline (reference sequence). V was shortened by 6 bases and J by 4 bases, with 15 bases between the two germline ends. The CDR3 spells CASRRGPHRETQYF. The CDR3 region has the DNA TGTGCCAGCAGGCGAGGGCCTCATAGAGAGACCCAGTACTTC.

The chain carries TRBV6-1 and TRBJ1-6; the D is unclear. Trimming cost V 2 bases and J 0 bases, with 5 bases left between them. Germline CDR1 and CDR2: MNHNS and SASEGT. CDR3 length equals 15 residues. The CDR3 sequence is CASSEYSSYNSPLHF. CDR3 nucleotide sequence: TGTGCCAGCAGTGAATACAGCTCCTATAATTCACCCCTCCACTTT.

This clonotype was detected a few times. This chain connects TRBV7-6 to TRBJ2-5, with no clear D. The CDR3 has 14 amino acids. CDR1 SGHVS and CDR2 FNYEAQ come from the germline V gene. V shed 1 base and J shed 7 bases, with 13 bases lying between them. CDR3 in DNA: TGTGCCAGCAGCTTAGGCCCCCAGATAGGGACCCAGTACTTC. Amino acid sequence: CASSLGPQIGTQYF.

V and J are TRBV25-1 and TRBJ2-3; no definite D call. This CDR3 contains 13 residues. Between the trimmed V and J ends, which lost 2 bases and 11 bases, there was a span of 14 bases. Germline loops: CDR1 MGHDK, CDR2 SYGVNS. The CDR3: CASSELSSARQYF. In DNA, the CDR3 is TGTGCCAGCAGTGAACTATCTTCGGCCCGGCAGTATTTT.

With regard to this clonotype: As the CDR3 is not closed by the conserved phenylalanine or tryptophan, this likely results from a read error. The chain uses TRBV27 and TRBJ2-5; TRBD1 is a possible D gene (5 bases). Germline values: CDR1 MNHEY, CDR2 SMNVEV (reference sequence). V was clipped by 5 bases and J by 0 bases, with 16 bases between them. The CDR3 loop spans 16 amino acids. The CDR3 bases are TGTGCCAGCAGTCCCGCTGCGACAGAGTACCAAGAGACCCAGTACTCC. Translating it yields CASSPAATEYQETQYS.